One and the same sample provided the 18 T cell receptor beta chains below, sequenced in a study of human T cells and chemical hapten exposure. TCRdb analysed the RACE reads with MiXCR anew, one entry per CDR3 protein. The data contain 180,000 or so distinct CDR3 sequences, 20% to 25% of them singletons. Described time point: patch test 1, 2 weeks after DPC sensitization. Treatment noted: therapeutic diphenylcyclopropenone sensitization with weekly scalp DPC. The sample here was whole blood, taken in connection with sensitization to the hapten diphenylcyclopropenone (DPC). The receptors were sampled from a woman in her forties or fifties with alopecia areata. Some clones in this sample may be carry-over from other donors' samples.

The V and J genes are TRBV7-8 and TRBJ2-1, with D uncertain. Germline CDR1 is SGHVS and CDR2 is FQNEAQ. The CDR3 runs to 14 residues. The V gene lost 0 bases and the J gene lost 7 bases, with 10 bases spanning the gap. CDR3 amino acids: CASSLAYNLNEQFF. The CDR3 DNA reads TGTGCCAGCAGCTTAGCGTATAACTTGAATGAGCAGTTCTTC.

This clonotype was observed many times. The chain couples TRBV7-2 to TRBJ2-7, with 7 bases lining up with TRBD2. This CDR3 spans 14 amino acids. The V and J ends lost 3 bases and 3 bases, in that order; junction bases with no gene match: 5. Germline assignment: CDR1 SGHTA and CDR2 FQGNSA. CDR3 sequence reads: CASSFGGSVYEQYF. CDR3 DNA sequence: TGTGCCAGCAGCTTCGGCGGGAGTGTCTACGAGCAGTACTTC.

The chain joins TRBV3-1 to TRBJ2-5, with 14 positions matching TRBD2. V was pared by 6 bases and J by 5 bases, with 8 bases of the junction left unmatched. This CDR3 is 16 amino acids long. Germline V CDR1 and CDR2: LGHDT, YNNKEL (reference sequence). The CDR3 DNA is TGTGCCAGCAGAGAGGGACTAGCGGGAGACTGGGAGACCCAGTACTTC. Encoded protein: CASREGLAGDWETQYF.

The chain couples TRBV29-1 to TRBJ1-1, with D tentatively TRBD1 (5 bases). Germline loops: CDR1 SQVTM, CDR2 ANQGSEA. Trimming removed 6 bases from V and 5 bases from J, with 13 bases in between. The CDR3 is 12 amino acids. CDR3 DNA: TGCAGCGTGTTCAGGGTATCAACTGAAGCTTTCTTT. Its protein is CSVFRVSTEAFF.

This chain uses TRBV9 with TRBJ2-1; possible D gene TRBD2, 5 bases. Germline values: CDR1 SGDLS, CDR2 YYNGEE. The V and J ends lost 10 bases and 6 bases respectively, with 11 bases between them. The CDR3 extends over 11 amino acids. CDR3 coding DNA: TGTGCCCGCCCGGGAAGCAATGAGCAGTTCTTC. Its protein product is CARPGSNEQFF.

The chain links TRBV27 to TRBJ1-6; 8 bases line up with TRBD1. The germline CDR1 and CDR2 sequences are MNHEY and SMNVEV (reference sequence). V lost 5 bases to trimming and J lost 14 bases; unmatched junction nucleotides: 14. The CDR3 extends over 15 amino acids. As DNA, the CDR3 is TGTGCCAGCAGTCCTCAGACAGGGGCACCAGGAACCCTCCACTTT. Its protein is CASSPQTGAPGTLHF.

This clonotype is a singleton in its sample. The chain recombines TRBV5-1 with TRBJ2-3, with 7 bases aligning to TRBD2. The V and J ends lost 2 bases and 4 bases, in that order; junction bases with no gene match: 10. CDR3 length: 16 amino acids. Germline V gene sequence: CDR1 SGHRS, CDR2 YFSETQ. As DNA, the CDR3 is TGCGCCAGCAGCTTCCCTTGGCGGGAGAGGGCAGATACGCAGTATTTT. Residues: CASSFPWRERADTQYF.

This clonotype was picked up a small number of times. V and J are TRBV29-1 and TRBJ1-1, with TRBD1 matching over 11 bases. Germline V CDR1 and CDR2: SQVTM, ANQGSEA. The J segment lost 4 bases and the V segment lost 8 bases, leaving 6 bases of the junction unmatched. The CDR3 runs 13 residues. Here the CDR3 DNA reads TGCAGCACAGGACAGGGGGCGGGCACTGAAGCTTTCTTT. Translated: CSTGQGAGTEAFF.

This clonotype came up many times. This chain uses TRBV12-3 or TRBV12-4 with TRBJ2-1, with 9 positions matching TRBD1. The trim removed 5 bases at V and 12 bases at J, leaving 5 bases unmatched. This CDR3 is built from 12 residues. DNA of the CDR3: TGTGCCAGCAGTGCTCCGGGACAGGGGCAGTTCTTC. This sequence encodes CASSAPGQGQFF.

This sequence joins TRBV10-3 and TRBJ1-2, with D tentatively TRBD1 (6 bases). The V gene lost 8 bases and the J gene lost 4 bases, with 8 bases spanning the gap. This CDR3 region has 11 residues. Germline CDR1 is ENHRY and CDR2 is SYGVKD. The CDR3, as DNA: TGTGCCATCGGGGACATCTATGGCTACACCTTC. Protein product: CAIGDIYGYTF.

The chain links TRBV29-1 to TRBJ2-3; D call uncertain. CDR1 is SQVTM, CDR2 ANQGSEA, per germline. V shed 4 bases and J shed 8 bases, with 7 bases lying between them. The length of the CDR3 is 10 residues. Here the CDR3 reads CSVGAVTQYF. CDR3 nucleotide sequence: TGCAGCGTTGGGGCCGTTACGCAGTATTTT.

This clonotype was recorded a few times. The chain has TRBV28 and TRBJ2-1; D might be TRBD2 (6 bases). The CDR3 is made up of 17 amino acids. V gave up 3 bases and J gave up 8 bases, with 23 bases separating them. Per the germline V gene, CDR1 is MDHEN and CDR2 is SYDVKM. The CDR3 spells CASSFRVRFSGEDEQFF. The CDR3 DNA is TGTGCCAGCAGTTTCCGGGTGAGGTTCTCGGGGGAGGATGAGCAGTTCTTC.

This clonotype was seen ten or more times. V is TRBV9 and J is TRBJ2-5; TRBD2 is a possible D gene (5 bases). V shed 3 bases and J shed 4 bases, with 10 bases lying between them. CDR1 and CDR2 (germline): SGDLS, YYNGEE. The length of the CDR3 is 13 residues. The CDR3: CASSAGTSETQYF. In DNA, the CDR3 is TGTGCCAGCAGCGCGGGAACCTCAGAGACCCAGTACTTC.

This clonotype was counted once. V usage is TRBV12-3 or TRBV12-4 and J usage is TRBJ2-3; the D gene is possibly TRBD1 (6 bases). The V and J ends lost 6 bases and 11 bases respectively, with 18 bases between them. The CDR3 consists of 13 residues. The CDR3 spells CASSRTVGGGQYF. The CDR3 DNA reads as TGTGCCAGCAGCCGGACCGTTGGGGGCGGGCAGTATTTT.

For the CDR3, the DNA is TGTGCCAGCAGCACGCCCTTAGCGGGAGGATTGGATACGCAGTATTTT. Translating it yields CASSTPLAGGLDTQYF. The V call is TRBV9, the J call TRBJ2-3; the match to TRBD2 covers 10 bases. The V gene's germline CDR1 is SGDLS and CDR2 YYNGEE. The length of the CDR3 is 16 residues. The J segment lost 6 bases and the V segment lost 4 bases, leaving 11 bases of the junction unmatched.

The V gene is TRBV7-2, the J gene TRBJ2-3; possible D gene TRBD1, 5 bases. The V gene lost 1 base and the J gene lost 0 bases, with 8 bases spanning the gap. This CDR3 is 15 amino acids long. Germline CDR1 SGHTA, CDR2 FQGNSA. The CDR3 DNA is TGTGCCAGCAGCTTAGTTGACAGTAGCACAGATACGCAGTATTTT. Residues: CASSLVDSSTDTQYF.

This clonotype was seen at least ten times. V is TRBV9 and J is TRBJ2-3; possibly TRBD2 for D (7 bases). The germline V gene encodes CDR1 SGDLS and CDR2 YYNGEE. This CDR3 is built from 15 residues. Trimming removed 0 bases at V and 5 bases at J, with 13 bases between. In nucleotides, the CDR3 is TGTGCCAGCAGCGTAGAACAGGGAGGGAGAGATACGCAGTATTTT. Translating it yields CASSVEQGGRDTQYF.

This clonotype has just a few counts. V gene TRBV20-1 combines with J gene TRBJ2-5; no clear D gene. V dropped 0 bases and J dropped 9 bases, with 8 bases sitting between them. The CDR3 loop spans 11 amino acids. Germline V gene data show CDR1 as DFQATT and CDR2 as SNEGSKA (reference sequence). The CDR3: CSARDSLAQYF. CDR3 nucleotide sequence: TGCAGTGCTAGAGATTCACTGGCCCAGTACTTC.